These 32 T cell receptor beta chains originate from one sample sequenced in a study of cytomegalovirus exposure and HLA in healthy donors. The PCR employed 60 Vbeta primers together with 13 Jbeta primers. Generated by immunoSEQ multiplex PCR, the TCRdb table keeps only in-frame clones and is missing some. The repertoire holds 100,000 to 150,000 clones, with around 69% as singletons. The sample consisted of PBMCs. The receptors stem from a woman aged 40 to 55 in good health and CMV-seropositive.

The chain joins TRBV11-2 to TRBJ2-3; 11 bases match TRBD2. J gave up 2 bases and V 1 base, and 11 bases lay outside the gene matches. Germline CDR1 SGHAT, CDR2 FQNNGV. CDR3 size: 19 residues. The CDR3, as DNA: TGTGCCAGCAGCTTAGCGGGCCTGGCTAGCGGGGGGTACACAGATACGCAGTATTTT. Amino acids: CASSLAGLASGGYTDTQYF.

The chain has TRBV29-1 and TRBJ1-2, with 7 bases fitting TRBD1. The CDR3 consists of 14 residues. After removal of 5 bases from V and 2 bases from J, the junction contained 8 bases not matched to a gene. Germline V lookup: CDR1 SQVTM, CDR2 ANQGSEA. CDR3 residues: CSVLVAGGNYGYTF. CDR3 in DNA: TGCAGCGTTTTAGTGGCAGGGGGGAACTATGGCTACACCTTC.

This clone was seen only a few times. The genes are TRBV10-3 and TRBJ2-2, with TRBD1 identical over 10 bases. The CDR3 extends over 18 amino acids. The germline V gene encodes CDR1 ENHRY and CDR2 SYGVKD. J lost 2 bases, V lost 4 bases, and 10 bases had no gene match. The DNA of the CDR3 is TGTGCCATCAGTGGTGACTCCGGGACAGGGGCCAACACCGGGGAGCTGTTTTTT. It codes for CAISGDSGTGANTGELFF.

Concerning this clone itself: A junction boundary mismatches the germline segment, possibly from a read error. J is TRBJ2-7 and V is TRBV29-1, with D perhaps matching TRBD1 (6 bases). Germline V gene data show CDR1 as SQVTM and CDR2 as ANQGSEA. This CDR3 contains 13 residues. CDR3 residues: CSVEADRDYEQYF. The CDR3 nucleotides are TGCAGCGTGGAAGCGGACAGAGACTACGAGCAGTACTTC.

This rearrangement joins TRBV2 to TRBJ1-6; 9 bases line up with TRBD1. Germline-derived CDR1 and CDR2 are SNHLY and FYNNEI. The trim removed 6 bases at V and 9 bases at J, leaving 3 bases unmatched. The CDR3 extends over 13 amino acids. CDR3 protein: CASRGTGSSPLHF. DNA for the CDR3: TGTGCCAGCAGGGGGACAGGGAGTTCACCCCTCCACTTT.

This chain joins TRBV9 and TRBJ2-5; 10 bases are a match to TRBD1. Germline assignment: CDR1 SGDLS and CDR2 YYNGEE. This CDR3 has 15 residues. Trimming took 1 base from V and 3 from J; bases not matched to a gene: 3. In DNA form, the CDR3 reads TGTGCCAGCAGCGTAATGGGGACAGGGGAAGAGACCCAGTACTTC. Protein: CASSVMGTGEETQYF.

Written as DNA, the CDR3 is TGTGCCATCAGGGAGGCAGGACAGAATAATTCACCCCTCCACTTT. It is translated as CAIREAGQNNSPLHF. This chain links TRBV10-3 with TRBJ1-6, with D possibly being TRBD1 (6 bases). The V and J ends lost 6 bases and 5 bases respectively, with 14 bases between them. The germline gives CDR1 ENHRY, CDR2 SYGVKD. CDR3 length: 15 residues.

The rearrangement joins TRBV9 to TRBJ2-1; 14 bases agree with TRBD2. CDR3 length: 17 amino acids. Unmatched junction bases numbered 7, after V lost 4 bases and J lost 4 bases. The germline gives CDR1 SGDLS, CDR2 YYNGEE. The CDR3 protein is CASSPTWTSGGYNEQFF. In DNA, the CDR3 is TGTGCCAGCAGCCCAACATGGACTAGCGGGGGGTACAATGAGCAGTTCTTC. Complete variable domain (other parts from reference TRBV9 and TRBJ2-1): DSGVTQTPKHLITATGQRVTLRCSPRSGDLSVYWYQQSLDQGLQFLIQYYNGEERAKGNILERFSAQQFPDLHSELNLSSLELGDSALYFCASSPTWTSGGYNEQFFGPGTRLTVL.

The chain recombines TRBV4-2 with TRBJ1-1; the D gene is possibly TRBD1 (5 bases). V was pared by 1 base and J by 5 bases, with 14 bases between. The CDR3 consists of 15 residues. The germline gives CDR1 LGHNA, CDR2 YNFKEQ. The CDR3 spells CASSQGPGWGTEAFF. As DNA, the CDR3 is TGTGCCAGCAGCCAAGGGCCAGGGTGGGGAACTGAAGCTTTCTTT.

The chain is built from TRBV6-1 and TRBJ1-1; possibly TRBD1 for D (5 bases). Trimming shortened V by 5 bases and J by 1 base, and 14 bases separated the two germline ends. Germline loops: CDR1 MNHNS, CDR2 SASEGT. The CDR3 consists of 15 residues. The CDR3 here is CASSREGGGNTEAFF. Written as DNA, the CDR3 is TGTGCCAGCAGTCGCGAGGGCGGGGGGAACACTGAAGCTTTCTTT.

V is TRBV4-2 and J is TRBJ1-1, with a tentative D call TRBD1 (5 bases). The germline V gene encodes CDR1 LGHNA and CDR2 YNFKEQ. The CDR3 has 17 amino acids. Trimming shortened V by 0 bases and J by 6 bases, and 20 bases separated the two germline ends. CDR3 sequence: CASSQERGGAEGAEAFF. Here the CDR3 DNA reads TGTGCCAGCAGCCAAGAGAGGGGAGGTGCAGAGGGTGCTGAAGCTTTCTTT.

The CDR3, as DNA: TGCGCCAGCAGCTTGGTGACGGGGGCCGGGGAGCTGTTTTTT. As protein: CASSLVTGAGELFF. The genes are TRBV5-1 and TRBJ2-2; possible D gene TRBD2, 6 bases. Germline V gives CDR1 SGHRS, CDR2 YFSETQ. The CDR3 sequence is 14 residues long. The V end was cut by 0 bases, the J end by 6 bases, with 9 bases between.

The chain links TRBV4-1 to TRBJ1-1; 8 bases match TRBD1. CDR1 is MGHRA and CDR2 is YSYEKL in the germline V gene. The ends lost 4 bases at V and 8 bases at J; junction bases unmatched: 9. The CDR3 consists of 14 residues. CDR3 loop: CASSPLGTGAEAFF. Here the CDR3 DNA reads TGCGCCAGCAGCCCGCTCGGGACAGGAGCCGAAGCTTTCTTT.

This chain links TRBV20-1 with TRBJ1-1, with D perhaps matching TRBD1 (5 bases). V was pared by 6 bases and J by 5 bases, with 10 bases between. Per the germline V gene, CDR1 is DFQATT and CDR2 is SNEGSKA (reference sequence). The CDR3 has 11 residues. The CDR3 protein is CSATRVTEAFF. The CDR3 nucleotides are TGCAGTGCCACCAGGGTTACTGAAGCTTTCTTT.

This chain joins TRBV5-4 and TRBJ2-3; a weak D match, TRBD2 (5 bases). V lost 4 bases and J lost 1, with 10 bases in between. The CDR3 is 14 residues long. CDR1 and CDR2 (germline): SGHNT, YYREEE (reference sequence). The chain's CDR3 is CASSLRGRTDTQYF. The CDR3 nucleotides are TGTGCCAGCAGCCTGAGAGGGCGCACAGATACGCAGTATTTT.

There are many counts of this clone. The chain employs TRBV5-1 and TRBJ1-4; D is unclear. In germline, CDR1 is SGHRS, CDR2 YFSETQ. The CDR3 is made up of 14 amino acids. The germline V and J ends were trimmed by 4 bases and 8 bases, with 15 bases remaining between them. The DNA of the CDR3 is TGCGCCAGCAGCCCCAACAGAGTCGAAGAAAAACTGTTTTTT. Residues: CASSPNRVEEKLFF.

The J gene is TRBJ2-2, the V gene TRBV11-2; the D gene is possibly TRBD2 (7 bases). V was shortened by 8 bases and J by 7 bases, with 23 bases between the two germline ends. The germline V gene encodes CDR1 SGHAT and CDR2 FQNNGV. The CDR3 totals 16 residues. CDR3 residues: CASSDLEGGLGGELFF. In DNA, the CDR3 is TGTGCCAGCTCAGACTTGGAGGGGGGGCTGGGCGGGGAGCTGTTTTTT.

The V and J genes are TRBV25-1 and TRBJ2-2; 9 nucleotides match TRBD1. There are 16 residues in the CDR3. Trimming removed 3 bases from V and 4 bases from J; junction bases left unmatched: 6. CDR1 is MGHDK and CDR2 is SYGVNS in the germline V gene. DNA for the CDR3: TGTGCCAGCAGTGACCCCCGACAGGGGGTCACCGGGGAGCTGTTTTTT. Translating it yields CASSDPRQGVTGELFF.

The count of this clone is one. This chain joins TRBV5-1 and TRBJ2-7; D call uncertain. V was trimmed by 0 bases and J by 3 bases, leaving 16 bases between them. CDR1 SGHRS and CDR2 YFSETQ come from the germline V gene. The CDR3 extends over 16 amino acids. CDR3 region: CASSLEPSTRGYEQYF. In nucleotides, the CDR3 is TGCGCCAGCAGCTTGGAACCTTCCACAAGAGGCTACGAGCAGTACTTC.

This clone was observed a few times. This rearrangement joins TRBV6-6 to TRBJ1-1; 8 bases fit TRBD1. The CDR3 covers 15 residues. The junction had 8 bases not matched to a gene; V was cut back by 2 bases and J by 6 bases. Germline CDR1 and CDR2: MNHNY and SVGAGI (reference sequence). CDR3 sequence (DNA): TGTGCCAGCAGTTACCCTAGGACAGGGCCTCCTGAAGCTTTCTTT. It is translated as CASSYPRTGPPEAFF.

This clone has only one observation. The V call is TRBV5-1, the J call TRBJ2-1, with a weak D call TRBD1 (5 bases). Between the trimmed V and J ends, which lost 3 bases and 6 bases, there was a span of 16 bases. Germline CDR1 SGHRS, CDR2 YFSETQ. There are 15 residues in the CDR3. The CDR3 nucleotides read TGCGCCAGCAGCTGGCTTCGAGAGACAGTCAATGAGCAGTTCTTC. This codes for CASSWLRETVNEQFF. The variable domain in full, completed from reference TRBV5-1 and TRBJ2-1, reads KAGVTQTPRYLIKTRGQQVTLSCSPISGHRSVSWYQQTPGQGLQFLFEYFSETQRNKGNFPGRFSGRQFSNSRSEMNVSTLELGDSALYLCASSWLRETVNEQFFGPGTRLTVL.

The chain couples TRBV29-1 to TRBJ2-1; 15 bases map to TRBD2. CDR3 length: 16 amino acids. Per the germline V gene, CDR1 is SQVTM and CDR2 is ANQGSEA. V was clipped by 4 bases and J by 4 bases; unmatched bases: 5. CDR3 nucleotides: TGCAGCGTTGCGGGGACTAGCGGGGGGTCTTACAATGAGCAGTTCTTC. Protein product: CSVAGTSGGSYNEQFF.

This clone was observed a single time. This chain joins TRBV5-6 and TRBJ2-5; tentatively, D is TRBD2 (6 bases). V was trimmed by 0 bases and J by 2 bases, leaving 8 bases between them. This CDR3 has 14 residues. Germline loops: CDR1 SGHDT, CDR2 YYEEEE. For the CDR3, the DNA is TGTGCCAGCAGCTTGGTGGGGACTCAAGAGACCCAGTACTTC. Its protein product is CASSLVGTQETQYF.

The chain is built from TRBV10-3 and TRBJ1-2; D ambiguous. The ends were cut back, 6 bases at V and 6 bases at J, with 11 bases in the middle. From germline, CDR1 is ENHRY and CDR2 SYGVKD. This CDR3 spans 12 amino acids. CDR3 residues: CAISRSLDGYTF. CDR3 in DNA: TGTGCCATCAGCCGAAGTCTAGATGGCTACACCTTC.

This clone showed up just a few times. J is TRBJ1-1 and V is TRBV9; D remains unclear. The germline CDR1 and CDR2 sequences are SGDLS and YYNGEE. Trimming took off 2 bases at V and 4 bases at J, with 12 bases between the two ends. This CDR3 spans 14 amino acids. The CDR3 region is CASSVSTTSTEAFF. The CDR3 DNA reads TGTGCCAGCAGCGTGTCGACAACCTCCACTGAAGCTTTCTTT.

The genes are TRBV29-1 and TRBJ1-2; D gene unclear. This CDR3 region has 11 residues. Trimming cost V 7 bases and J 2 bases, with 8 bases left between them. Germline V gene data show CDR1 as SQVTM and CDR2 as ANQGSEA. The CDR3 reads CSAIFNYGYTF. The CDR3, as DNA: TGCAGCGCTATATTCAACTATGGCTACACCTTC.

The chain combines TRBV5-1 with TRBJ2-5, with no clear D. This CDR3 has 14 amino acids. The V gene's germline CDR1 is SGHRS and CDR2 YFSETQ. Trimming stripped 5 bases from V and 1 base from J, with 12 bases between. This CDR3 reads CASRPNWAQETQYF. In nucleotides, the CDR3 is TGCGCCAGCAGGCCGAACTGGGCCCAAGAGACCCAGTACTTC.

The V call is TRBV9, the J call TRBJ1-1; possible D gene TRBD1, 5 bases. The germline V gene encodes CDR1 SGDLS and CDR2 YYNGEE. The CDR3 contains 13 residues. Trimming shortened V by 4 bases and J by 5 bases, and 12 bases separated the two germline ends. CDR3 bases: TGTGCCAGCAGCCCACCAGGGAAAACTGAAGCTTTCTTT. Protein product: CASSPPGKTEAFF.

The chain employs TRBV7-2 and TRBJ2-5, with TRBD2 matching over 7 bases. V was clipped by 4 bases and J by 0 bases; unmatched bases: 8. Germline CDR1 reads SGHTA; CDR2 reads FQGNSA. The CDR3 length is 16 residues. CDR3 protein: CASSYPGLRYQETQYF. CDR3 nucleotide sequence: TGTGCCAGCAGCTACCCGGGACTAAGGTACCAAGAGACCCAGTACTTC.

On this clone: This specimen includes other DNA sequences encoding the same CDR3. The chain recombines TRBV7-9 with TRBJ1-6, with TRBD1 identical over 9 bases. The ends lost 3 bases at V and 0 bases at J; junction bases unmatched: 3. Germline-derived CDR1 and CDR2 are SEHNR and FQNEAQ (reference sequence). The CDR3 extends over 17 amino acids. CDR3 amino acids: CASSLGTGSSYNSPLHF. Written as DNA, the CDR3 is TGTGCCAGCAGCTTGGGGACAGGGAGCTCCTATAATTCACCCCTCCACTTT.

This rearrangement joins TRBV6-5 to TRBJ1-1, with D tentatively TRBD1 (6 bases). The germline gives CDR1 MNHEY, CDR2 SVGAGI. The CDR3 sequence is 13 residues long. V dropped 6 bases and J dropped 4 bases, with 12 bases sitting between them. In DNA form, the CDR3 reads TGTGCCAGCAGCGTTGGACAGTCCACTGAAGCTTTCTTT. Amino acids: CASSVGQSTEAFF.

This clone came up a few times. The rearrangement joins TRBV5-6 to TRBJ1-1; 7 bases line up with TRBD1. J was trimmed by 5 bases and V by 4 bases; bases with no gene match: 8. CDR3 length: 14 residues. Per the germline V gene, CDR1 is SGHDT and CDR2 is YYEEEE. CDR3 nucleotide sequence: TGTGCCAGCAGCGATACAGGGGTAGGGACTGAAGCTTTCTTT. As protein: CASSDTGVGTEAFF.